What follows are 27 T cell receptor beta chains derived from one specimen sequenced in a study of shared clonotypes between healthy human individuals. CD45RO-negative, CCR7-selected cells formed the naive CD8 fraction, which excluded terminally differentiated effector memory CD45RA+ cells. TCRdb's copy holds only in-frame clones and misses some; the assay was immunoSEQ multiplex PCR. The table lists about 2.2 million clones, 93% of them singletons. Sequenced input: naive CD8+ T cells from PBMCs. The receptors shown here come from a man aged 18-30 years in good health. Some clones in this sample may be carry-over from other donors' samples.

This chain links TRBV4-3 with TRBJ2-7; D might be TRBD1 (6 bases). Germline CDR1 is LGHNA and CDR2 is YSLEER. Deletions cut 4 bases from V and 2 bases from J, with 15 bases between. The CDR3 totals 15 residues. The CDR3 region has the DNA TGCGCCAGCAGCCCCTCCTCAGGGGACCCCTACGAGCAGTACTTC. Amino acids: CASSPSSGDPYEQYF.

The chain links TRBV30 to TRBJ1-2; D remains unclear. CDR1 is GTSNPN and CDR2 is SVGIG in the germline V gene (reference sequence). The CDR3 spans 12 residues. Trimming took 2 bases from V and 4 from J, leaving 8 bases between them. CDR3 protein: CAWSYTVYGYTF. In DNA, the CDR3 is TGTGCCTGGAGTTACACAGTCTATGGCTACACCTTC.

V is TRBV7-2 and J is TRBJ2-5, with D maybe TRBD1 (7 bases). The V and J ends lost 5 bases and 5 bases respectively, with 15 bases between them. The CDR3 extends over 14 amino acids. The V gene's germline CDR1 is SGHTA and CDR2 FQGNSA. The CDR3 loop reads CASSEEGAMETQYF. Written as DNA, the CDR3 is TGTGCCAGCAGCGAGGAGGGGGCGATGGAGACCCAGTACTTC.

The chain employs TRBV5-1 and TRBJ1-2, with 8 bases fitting TRBD1. The CDR3 contains 15 residues. V lost 1 base and J lost 7; bases outside the gene matches: 9. Germline CDR1 is SGHRS and CDR2 is YFSETQ. The CDR3 nucleotides are TGCGCCAGCAGCTTGTTCTCGGACAGGGCGCGTGGCTACACCTTC. Encoded protein: CASSLFSDRARGYTF.

The J gene is TRBJ1-2, the V gene TRBV13; no clear D gene. The CDR3 covers 14 residues. V was cut by 0 bases and J by 6 bases, with 11 bases left in between. Germline CDR1 is PRHDT and CDR2 is FYEKMQ (reference sequence). The CDR3 is CASSLGTEGNGYTF. CDR3 bases: TGTGCCAGCAGCTTAGGAACTGAAGGTAATGGCTACACCTTC. The whole variable domain, remainder taken from reference TRBV13 and TRBJ1-2, is AAGVIQSPRHLIKEKRETATLKCYPIPRHDTVYWYQQGPGQDPQFLISFYEKMQSDKGSIPDRFSAQQFSDYHSELNMSSLELGDSALYFCASSLGTEGNGYTFGSGTRLTVV.

As concerns this clone: This same CDR3 is encoded by further DNA sequences in the sample. This chain links TRBV27 with TRBJ2-7; TRBD2 matches at 11 bases. The trim removed 8 bases at V and 0 bases at J, leaving 9 bases unmatched. This CDR3 region has 16 residues. Germline CDR1 MNHEY, CDR2 SMNVEV (reference sequence). CDR3 in amino acids: CASSPSSGRISYEQYF. In nucleotides, the CDR3 is TGTGCCAGCTCGCCTTCTAGCGGGAGGATCTCCTACGAGCAGTACTTC.

In the case of this clone: The sample carries other DNA sequences with the same CDR3. This chain links TRBV7-8 with TRBJ1-1; no clear D gene. Germline CDR1 is SGHVS and CDR2 is FQNEAQ. V was cut by 5 bases and J by 6 bases, with 10 bases left in between. The CDR3 consists of 12 residues. The CDR3 loop is CASSPRVAEAFF. CDR3 DNA: TGTGCCAGCAGCCCAAGGGTGGCTGAAGCTTTCTTT.

About this clone: This sample includes further DNA sequences coding for the same CDR3. The rearrangement links TRBV27 to TRBJ1-1; no reliable D call. V lost 1 base and J lost 0, with 9 bases in between. In germline, CDR1 is MNHEY, CDR2 SMNVEV (reference sequence). The CDR3 spans 15 residues. In nucleotides, the CDR3 is TGTGCCAGCAGTTTATTAGGCGGATTGAACACTGAAGCTTTCTTT. Translation gives CASSLLGGLNTEAFF.

The rearrangement links TRBV5-6 to TRBJ1-2; a possible D gene is TRBD1 (6 bases). V lost 2 bases to trimming and J lost 4 bases, with 15 bases between them. Germline CDR1 reads SGHDT; CDR2 reads YYEEEE. CDR3 length equals 15 residues. The CDR3 reads CASSLSTGGGYGYTF. The CDR3 DNA reads as TGTGCCAGCAGCTTATCCACGGGAGGGGGCTATGGCTACACCTTC.

The V call is TRBV6-5, the J call TRBJ2-1, with unresolved D. Trimming took off 0 bases at V and 3 bases at J, with 3 bases between the two ends. The CDR3 is 13 amino acids. Germline V gives CDR1 MNHEY, CDR2 SVGAGI. As DNA, the CDR3 is TGTGCCAGCAGTTACTCGTTCTACAATGAGCAGTTCTTC. This gives the protein CASSYSFYNEQFF.

This sequence joins TRBV6-7 and TRBJ2-7; 9 bases agree with TRBD2. TRBV6-7 has ORF status, its function being uncertain. This CDR3 has 13 residues. J lost 3 bases, V lost 10 bases, and 7 bases had no gene match. For the CDR3, the DNA is TGTGCCAAGGGGGAGCGGGGGGTCTACGAGCAGTACTTC. Protein sequence: CAKGERGVYEQYF.

The chain carries TRBV4-3 and TRBJ2-5, with D possibly matching TRBD1 (5 bases). CDR1 and CDR2 from the germline V gene are LGHNA and YSLEER. V was pared by 1 base and J by 5 bases, with 17 bases between. The CDR3 has 16 amino acids. CDR3 region: CASSQGDQGSFETQYF. In DNA, the CDR3 is TGCGCCAGCAGCCAAGGAGACCAGGGCTCCTTCGAGACCCAGTACTTC.

The chain links TRBV11-2 to TRBJ2-7; perhaps TRBD1 as D (5 bases). V was cut by 1 base and J by 5 bases, with 12 bases left in between. The CDR3 has 14 amino acids. Germline loops: CDR1 SGHAT, CDR2 FQNNGV. Here the CDR3 reads CASSLAGRVHEQYF. CDR3 in DNA: TGTGCCAGCAGCTTAGCGGGCAGGGTCCACGAGCAGTACTTC. Full variable domain (rest looked up from reference TRBV11-2 and TRBJ2-7): EAGVAQSPRYKIIEKRQSVAFWCNPISGHATLYWYQQILGQGPKLLIQFQNNGVVDDSQLPKDRFSAERLKGVDSTLKIQPAKLEDSAVYLCASSLAGRVHEQYFGPGTRLTVT.

This clone was seen only once. The chain joins TRBV29-1 to TRBJ2-5, with TRBD2 as a possible D gene (6 bases). Per germline, CDR1 SQVTM and CDR2 ANQGSEA. V lost 6 bases and J lost 1, with 15 bases in between. This CDR3 spans 14 amino acids. The chain's CDR3 is CSVIGLHFQETQYF. CDR3 nucleotides: TGCAGCGTCATAGGACTACATTTCCAAGAGACCCAGTACTTC.

V is TRBV9 and J is TRBJ2-7; D possibly matches TRBD1 or TRBD2 (5 bases each). Germline loops: CDR1 SGDLS, CDR2 YYNGEE. CDR3 length: 14 amino acids. With 4 bases removed from V and 5 bases from J, the gap between germline ends came to 16 bases. As DNA, the CDR3 is TGTGCCAGCAGCCTGTTGGGCAGGGACGACGAGCAGTACTTC. It yields the protein CASSLLGRDDEQYF.

V gene TRBV5-6 combines with J gene TRBJ2-5, with 9 bases identical to TRBD1. The ends lost 2 bases at V and 6 bases at J; junction bases unmatched: 8. The germline gives CDR1 SGHDT, CDR2 YYEEEE. The CDR3 is 15 residues long. In DNA, the CDR3 is TGTGCCAGCAGCTTCGGGGACAGGGTCCGAAAGACCCAGTACTTC. It encodes CASSFGDRVRKTQYF.

The rearrangement uses TRBV4-2 and TRBJ2-7; D remains unclear. This CDR3 spans 14 amino acids. Trimming removed 3 bases from V and 2 bases from J, with 11 bases in between. Germline CDR1 and CDR2: LGHNA and YNFKEQ. CDR3 DNA: TGTGCCAGCAGCCAGGGTCCCATCGCCTACGAGCAGTACTTC. Residues: CASSQGPIAYEQYF.

DNA of the CDR3: TGCGCCAGCAGATCCTCAGGGTTAGCCAAAAACATTCAGTACTTC. It is translated as CASRSSGLAKNIQYF. The chain employs TRBV10-1 and TRBJ2-4; the D gene is possibly TRBD1 (5 bases). Germline V gene data show CDR1 as WNHNN and CDR2 as SYGVQD (reference sequence). The V end lost 6 bases, the J end lost 0 bases, and 12 bases lay between the germline ends. The CDR3 contains 15 residues.

In this sample, this clone turned up once. This chain links TRBV5-1 with TRBJ2-1, with 8 bases that match TRBD2. Germline V lookup: CDR1 SGHRS, CDR2 YFSETQ. The trim removed 7 bases at V and 7 bases at J, leaving 13 bases unmatched. The CDR3 consists of 15 residues. CDR3 nucleotide sequence: TGCGCCAGCCAAAGTGTCGGGAGGGCTAGAAATGAGCAGTTCTTC. This codes for CASQSVGRARNEQFF.

This chain joins TRBV19 and TRBJ2-1, with 9 positions matching TRBD2. The CDR3 totals 16 residues. In germline, CDR1 is LNHDA, CDR2 SQIVND (reference sequence). Germline trimming cut 1 base from V and 8 bases from J; bases unmatched to any gene: 9. The CDR3 nucleotides are TGTGCCAGTAGTATAGTCAATAGCGGGAGTGACGATGAGCAGTTCTTC. It is translated as CASSIVNSGSDDEQFF. Looking up the rest from reference TRBV19 and TRBJ2-1 gives the full variable domain: DGGITQSPKYLFRKEGQNVTLSCEQNLNHDAMYWYRQDPGQGLRLIYYSQIVNDFQKGDIAEGYSVSREKKESFPLTVTSAQKNPTAFYLCASSIVNSGSDDEQFFGPGTRLTVL.

The genes are TRBV4-1 and TRBJ2-1; D remains unclear. The CDR3 length is 17 residues. Germline V CDR1 and CDR2: MGHRA, YSYEKL. Trimming removed 2 bases from V and 0 bases from J, with 14 bases in between. DNA of the CDR3: TGCGCCAGCAGCCAAACCGCGAGCATGAGCTCCTACAATGAGCAGTTCTTC. Its translation: CASSQTASMSSYNEQFF.

This clone was seen a few times. The chain uses TRBV7-9 and TRBJ1-1; D not resolved. Trimming shortened V by 1 base and J by 4 bases, and 13 bases separated the two germline ends. This CDR3 spans 15 amino acids. Germline CDR1 SEHNR, CDR2 FQNEAQ (reference sequence). This chain's CDR3 is CASSLDVWGGTEAFF. CDR3 DNA sequence: TGTGCCAGCAGCTTAGATGTATGGGGTGGCACTGAAGCTTTCTTT.

The count of this clone is one. The chain links TRBV6-1 to TRBJ2-7; TRBD1 agrees at 9 bases. This CDR3 is built from 14 residues. Trimming took 2 bases from V and 6 from J; bases not matched to a gene: 5. Germline V gene data show CDR1 as MNHNS and CDR2 as SASEGT. The CDR3 here is CASSELGQGPEQYF. The CDR3 DNA reads TGTGCCAGCAGTGAATTGGGACAGGGACCCGAGCAGTACTTC.

This clone appeared a single time. The chain uses TRBV28 and TRBJ1-3; D uncertain. Trimming left V 7 bases short and J 0 bases short, with 7 bases between. Germline values: CDR1 MDHEN, CDR2 SYDVKM. CDR3 length: 13 amino acids. CDR3 in DNA: TGTGCCAGCAATCCCATCTCTGGAAACACCATATATTTT. Protein product: CASNPISGNTIYF. Using reference TRBV28 and TRBJ1-3 for the parts outside the CDR3, the full variable domain is DVKVTQSSRYLVKRTGEKVFLECVQDMDHENMFWYRQDPGLGLRLIYFSYDVKMKEKGDIPEGYSVSREKKERFSLILESASTNQTSMYLCASNPISGNTIYFGEGSWLTVV.

The rearrangement links TRBV11-2 to TRBJ2-5, with 9 bases that match TRBD1. The ends lost 4 bases at V and 6 bases at J; junction bases unmatched: 6. The germline CDR1 and CDR2 sequences are SGHAT and FQNNGV. This CDR3 is 14 amino acids long. The CDR3 sequence: CASSSRTGEQTQYF. The DNA of the CDR3 is TGTGCCAGCAGCTCTCGGACAGGGGAACAGACCCAGTACTTC.

The chain couples TRBV18 to TRBJ1-5; D is unresolved. From germline, CDR1 is KGHSH and CDR2 LQKENI. Trimming took off 3 bases at V and 0 bases at J, with 6 bases between the two ends. The CDR3 extends over 14 amino acids. The CDR3 loop reads CASSPPDSNQPQHF. The CDR3 region has the DNA TGTGCCAGCTCACCCCCCGATAGCAATCAGCCCCAGCATTTT. The entire variable domain, with the rest obtained from reference TRBV18 and TRBJ1-5, is as follows: NAGVMQNPRHLVRRRGQEARLRCSPMKGHSHVYWYRQLPEEGLKFMVYLQKENIIDESGMPKERFSAEFPKEGPSILRIQQVVRGDSAAYFCASSPPDSNQPQHFGDGTRLSIL.

This chain links TRBV28 with TRBJ2-7, with D tentatively TRBD1 (5 bases). V gave up 2 bases and J gave up 5 bases, with 10 bases separating them. Germline CDR1 is MDHEN and CDR2 is SYDVKM. The CDR3 loop spans 13 amino acids. The CDR3 nucleotides are TGTGCCAGCAGTTTAGGGGCCCGGCACGAGCAGTACTTC. The encoded protein is CASSLGARHEQYF.